These 5 T cell receptor beta chains were all obtained from the same sample, sequenced in a study of blood T cell repertoires in COVID-19. Sequencing used immunoSEQ multiplex PCR; TCRdb keeps in-frame clones, though not all of them. This sample has just over 80,000 clones; approximately 81% occur once, and the top ten carry over 35%. Input material: peripheral blood. Receptor source: a man at least 80 years old with acute or convalescent COVID-19.

The chain is built from TRBV7-9 and TRBJ1-1; 10 positions agree with TRBD1. The V gene end was trimmed by 5 bases and the J gene end by 8 bases; junction bases not matched to a gene: 14. Germline loops: CDR1 SEHNR, CDR2 FQNEAQ (reference sequence). The CDR3 runs 16 residues. CDR3 nucleotides: TGTGCCAGCAGCGAGTCCGGGACAGGGGCCTACCTAGAAGCTTTCTTT. It translates to CASSESGTGAYLEAFF.

This clone is a singleton in its sample. The CDR3 DNA sequence: TGTGCCAGCGCCCGGTTTGGGGCCAACGTCCTGACTTTC. It translates to CASARFGANVLTF. The chain has TRBV12-3 or TRBV12-4 and TRBJ2-6; D gene ambiguous. The V end lost 8 bases, the J end lost 3 bases, and 8 bases lay between the germline ends. This CDR3 has 13 amino acids.

This rearrangement joins TRBV7-6 to TRBJ2-2; D is unresolved. CDR1 and CDR2 from the germline V gene are SGHVS and FNYEAQ. The CDR3 runs to 14 residues. With 6 bases removed from V and 5 bases from J, the gap between germline ends came to 13 bases. The CDR3, as DNA: TGTGCCAGCAGACCGGATACCAGGACCGGGGAGCTGTTTTTT. Translating it yields CASRPDTRTGELFF.

The chain has TRBV6-2 or TRBV6-3 and TRBJ2-5, with TRBD1 matching 7 bases. Germline lookup yields CDR1 MNHEY and CDR2 SVGEGT. The CDR3 sequence is 16 residues long. The V segment lost 0 bases and the J segment 5 bases; nucleotides outside the gene matches: 9. CDR3 protein: CASSYSFVRGQETQYF. The DNA of the CDR3 is TGTGCCAGCAGTTACTCGTTCGTTAGGGGGCAGGAGACCCAGTACTTC.

This clone was seen a single time. This chain uses TRBV7-8 with TRBJ1-6, with no clear D. Between the trimmed V and J ends, which lost 0 bases and 9 bases, there was a span of 9 bases. CDR1 is SGHVS and CDR2 is FQNEAQ in the germline V gene. The CDR3 runs to 14 residues. CDR3 nucleotide sequence: TGTGCCAGCAGCTTAGCGCCTCGAGCTTCACCCCTCCACTTT. It is translated as CASSLAPRASPLHF.